The clone carrying this T cell receptor (beta chain) was seen only a few times. In the original processing: Individual samples carried between about 23,224 and 690,600 TCRs, with 95,638 as the median. TCRdb passed the RACE reads through MiXCR, listing each CDR3 protein once. These V and J calls rely on TCRdb rather than the paper's analysis. The table has approximately 370,000 distinct CDR3 sequences, over 5% seen once; the top ten hold about 8.7%. This entry comes from a study of human T cells and chemical hapten exposure. Stated time point: pre-sensitization, week 0. The sample's treatment: therapeutic diphenylcyclopropenone sensitization with weekly scalp DPC. Researchers extracted total RNA from unfractionated whole blood. The junction had 12 bases not matched to a gene; V was cut back by 6 bases and J by 4 bases. The germline gives CDR1 MDHEN, CDR2 SYDVKM. The CDR3 loop spans 16 amino acids.

The rearrangement uses TRBV28 and TRBJ2-3; 8 positions agree with TRBD1. The sample consisted of whole blood, taken in connection with sensitization to the hapten diphenylcyclopropenone (DPC). The receptor comes from a woman aged 18-29 years with alopecia areata. Some clones in this sample may be carry-over from other donors' samples. The CDR3 DNA sequence: TGTGCCAGCAGCTCCGGCACAGGGGGTTTCGCAGATACGCAGTATTTT. It is translated as CASSSGTGGFADTQYF.